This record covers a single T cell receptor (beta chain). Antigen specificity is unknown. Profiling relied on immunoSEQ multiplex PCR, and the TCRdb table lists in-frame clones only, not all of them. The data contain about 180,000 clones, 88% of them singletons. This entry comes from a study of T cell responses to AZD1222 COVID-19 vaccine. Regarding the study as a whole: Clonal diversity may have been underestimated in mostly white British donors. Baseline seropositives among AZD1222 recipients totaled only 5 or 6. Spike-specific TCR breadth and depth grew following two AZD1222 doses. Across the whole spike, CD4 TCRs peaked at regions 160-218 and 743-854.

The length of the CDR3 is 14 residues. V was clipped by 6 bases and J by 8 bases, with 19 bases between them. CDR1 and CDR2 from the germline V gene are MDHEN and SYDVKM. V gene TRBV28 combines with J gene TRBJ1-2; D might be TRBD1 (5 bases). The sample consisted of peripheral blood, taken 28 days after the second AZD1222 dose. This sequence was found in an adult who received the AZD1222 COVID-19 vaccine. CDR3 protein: CASSHGGPAKGYTF. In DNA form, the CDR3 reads TGTGCCAGCAGCCACGGGGGACCTGCGAAGGGCTACACCTTC.